Presented here are 22 T cell receptor beta chains from one specimen sequenced in a study of CD8 T cells in ankylosing spondylitis. Overall study findings and caveats: Seemingly distinctive of ankylosing spondylitis blood was a TCR beta motif formed by eight highly homologous variants.

TCRdb used MiXCR to reprocess the 5' RACE reads, holding one entry per CDR3 protein. The sample includes roughly 670,000 distinct CDR3 sequences, around a fifth of them seen just once. These receptors have no identified antigens. The sequencing input was blood, either unsorted or a sorted T cell fraction (not recorded which). All receptors derive from a male donor with ankylosing spondylitis.

This clonotype was seen ten or more times. The rearrangement links TRBV12-3 or TRBV12-4 to TRBJ2-2, with 12 nucleotides matching TRBD2. CDR3 length: 16 amino acids. V shed 4 bases and J 6 bases; nucleotides not matched to a gene: 6. The CDR3 DNA is TGTGCCAGCAGTTCCAGGACTAGCGGGGTTGCCGGGGAGCTGTTTTTT. This gives the protein CASSSRTSGVAGELFF.

This clonotype was seen a handful of times. This chain joins TRBV3-1 and TRBJ2-7; D call uncertain. CDR3 size: 15 residues. Germline V gene sequence: CDR1 LGHDT, CDR2 YNNKEL (reference sequence). Deletions cut 0 bases from V and 4 bases from J, with 13 bases between. The DNA for the CDR3 is TGTGCCAGCAGCCAAGAACTGCAGGTTTCATACGAGCAGTACTTC. Protein: CASSQELQVSYEQYF.

The rearrangement joins TRBV28 to TRBJ2-7, with 8 positions matching TRBD1. CDR1 is MDHEN and CDR2 is SYDVKM in the germline V gene. This CDR3 spans 12 amino acids. V was clipped by 10 bases and J by 5 bases; unmatched bases: 7. The DNA of the CDR3 is TGTGCCACGGGGGACAGGACTCACGAGCAGTACTTC. Encoded protein: CATGDRTHEQYF.

This clonotype was counted between two and nine times. This chain connects TRBV6-1 to TRBJ2-3; 8 bases line up with TRBD2. With V trimmed by 5 bases and J by 4 bases, 11 bases remained unmatched. This CDR3 is 16 amino acids long. From germline, CDR1 is MNHNS and CDR2 SASEGT. The CDR3 bases are TGTGCCAGCAGTCCCCGGGAGGGGGGGTGGTCAGATACGCAGTATTTT. Amino acids: CASSPREGGWSDTQYF.

The chain employs TRBV10-2 and TRBJ2-3, with a tentative D call TRBD2 (5 bases). The CDR3 loop spans 16 amino acids. The germline gives CDR1 WSHSY, CDR2 SAAADI. V gave up 0 bases and J gave up 0 bases, with 10 bases separating them. The CDR3 DNA reads as TGCGCCAGCAGTGAGTCCGGACTCCCTAGCACAGATACGCAGTATTTT. It yields the protein CASSESGLPSTDTQYF.

This clonotype was seen more than once but under ten times. This chain connects TRBV9 to TRBJ2-5, with 13 bases identical to TRBD2. The ends lost 3 bases at V and 1 base at J; junction bases unmatched: 0. Germline V lookup: CDR1 SGDLS, CDR2 YYNGEE. This CDR3 contains 15 residues. For the CDR3, the DNA is TGTGCCAGCAGCGGACTAGCGGGGGGCCAAGAGACCCAGTACTTC. It is translated as CASSGLAGGQETQYF.

This clonotype appeared a few times. The chain has TRBV12-3 or TRBV12-4 and TRBJ1-5; D may be TRBD1 (6 bases). The V end was cut by 3 bases, the J end by 3 bases, with 12 bases between. This CDR3 has 15 amino acids. The DNA for the CDR3 is TGTGCCAGCAGTTTGGGGGCCCTACACAATCAGCCCCAGCATTTT. Translation gives CASSLGALHNQPQHF.

J is TRBJ2-3 and V is TRBV30; the D gene is possibly TRBD2 (5 bases). Germline V gives CDR1 GTSNPN, CDR2 SVGIG (reference sequence). Trimming removed 3 bases at V and 4 bases at J, with 11 bases between. CDR3 length: 13 amino acids. For the CDR3, the DNA is TGTGCCTGGAGGACGGGGTTTTCAGATACGCAGTATTTT. As protein: CAWRTGFSDTQYF.

This clonotype was picked up many times. The chain has TRBV4-1 and TRBJ2-3, with TRBD1 identical over 7 bases. The trim removed 4 bases at V and 0 bases at J, leaving 4 bases unmatched. This CDR3 is 15 amino acids long. Germline CDR1 MGHRA, CDR2 YSYEKL. The CDR3 DNA reads as TGCGCCAGCAGCCCACAGGGGTATAGCACAGATACGCAGTATTTT. Encoded protein: CASSPQGYSTDTQYF.

This rearrangement joins TRBV4-3 to TRBJ1-2, with no clear D. The CDR3 loop spans 16 amino acids. In germline, CDR1 is LGHNA, CDR2 YSLEER. Trimming cost V 0 bases and J 1 base, with 12 bases left between them. CDR3 coding DNA: TGCGCCAGCAGCCAAGATCGCCTTATCAATAACTATGGCTACACCTTC. It encodes CASSQDRLINNYGYTF.

Here the CDR3 reads CASSLGGSTSTDTQYF. The DNA for the CDR3 is TGCGCCAGCAGCTTAGGTGGCAGTACTAGCACAGATACGCAGTATTTT. The chain joins TRBV4-1 to TRBJ2-3; no reliable D call. CDR3 size: 16 residues. The germline CDR1 and CDR2 sequences are MGHRA and YSYEKL. Trimming took off 5 bases at V and 0 bases at J, with 15 bases between the two ends.

This clonotype was found a few times. V gene TRBV29-1 combines with J gene TRBJ1-3; no definite D call. The CDR3 has 12 residues. Per the germline V gene, CDR1 is SQVTM and CDR2 is ANQGSEA. V was trimmed by 7 bases and J by 0 bases, leaving 7 bases between them. The CDR3 region is CSGGSSGNTIYF. In DNA, the CDR3 is TGCAGCGGAGGATCCTCTGGAAACACCATATATTTT.

Only a few counts were recorded for this clonotype. The chain combines TRBV12-3 or TRBV12-4 with TRBJ1-1; D gene ambiguous. CDR3 size: 13 residues. Trimming took 0 bases from V and 4 from J, leaving 6 bases between them. The chain's CDR3 is CASSLAGFTEAFF. CDR3 nucleotide sequence: TGTGCCAGCAGTTTAGCAGGGTTCACTGAAGCTTTCTTT.

This clonotype was detected only a few times. The chain links TRBV15 to TRBJ1-1; TRBD1 matches at 9 bases. The CDR3 has 14 amino acids. V dropped 3 bases and J dropped 3; count of bases not matched to a gene: 2. From germline, CDR1 is LNHNV and CDR2 YYDKDF (reference sequence). In DNA, the CDR3 is TGTGCCACCAGCAGTCGACAGGGGGACACTGAAGCTTTCTTT. It specifies CATSSRQGDTEAFF.

This clonotype turned up a few times. The chain employs TRBV12-3 or TRBV12-4 and TRBJ2-3, with 8 bases identical to TRBD2. The CDR3 has 13 amino acids. Unmatched junction bases numbered 2, after V lost 7 bases and J lost 2 bases. As DNA, the CDR3 is TGTGCCAGCACCGGACTAGCCACAGATACGCAGTATTTT. This encodes CASTGLATDTQYF.

This clonotype was recorded a few times. J is TRBJ1-1 and V is TRBV6-1; the D gene is possibly TRBD1 (6 bases). The CDR3 sequence is 15 residues long. The V end was cut by 5 bases, the J end by 6 bases, with 19 bases between. CDR1 and CDR2 (germline): MNHNS, SASEGT. In DNA, the CDR3 is TGTGCCAGCAGTCCCCGTCCGGGGGCGGGCGCTGAAGCTTTCTTT. It yields the protein CASSPRPGAGAEAFF.

The chain couples TRBV6-2 or TRBV6-3 to TRBJ2-5; D gene uncertain. Trimming pared 0 bases from V and 5 bases from J, leaving 16 bases between. The germline V gene encodes CDR1 MNHEY and CDR2 SVGEGT. CDR3 length equals 16 residues. CDR3 protein: CASSYSTPGVRETQYF. The DNA for the CDR3 is TGTGCCAGCAGTTACTCAACTCCTGGGGTTCGGGAGACCCAGTACTTC.

This clonotype turned up a few times. V gene TRBV3-1 combines with J gene TRBJ1-3; no clear D gene. Per germline, CDR1 LGHDT and CDR2 YNNKEL (reference sequence). V lost 3 bases and J 2 bases, leaving 5 bases between the germline ends. The CDR3 length is 13 residues. CDR3 nucleotides: TGTGCCAGCAGCCATAACGCTGGAAACACCATATATTTT. Its protein product is CASSHNAGNTIYF.

This clonotype occurred a few times. J is TRBJ2-3 and V is TRBV5-1; D may match TRBD1 or TRBD2 (6 bases each). This CDR3 has 15 residues. Germline V gene sequence: CDR1 SGHRS, CDR2 YFSETQ. Trimming removed 0 bases at V and 3 bases at J, with 11 bases between. Here the CDR3 reads CASSLAKGGTDTQYF. CDR3 sequence (DNA): TGCGCCAGCAGCTTGGCCAAAGGGGGGACAGATACGCAGTATTTT.

This clonotype was counted between two and nine times. The chain carries TRBV12-3 or TRBV12-4 and TRBJ2-7; D tentatively reads TRBD1 or TRBD2 (6 bases each). Trimming left V 3 bases short and J 7 bases short, with 16 bases between. The length of the CDR3 is 14 residues. The CDR3, as DNA: TGTGCCAGCAGTTTTGGTGGGGGGACAAGGGAGCAGTACTTC. Its protein is CASSFGGGTREQYF.

This clonotype was seen a few times. The chain is built from TRBV20-1 and TRBJ2-7, with D perhaps matching TRBD2 (6 bases). Germline-derived CDR1 and CDR2 are DFQATT and SNEGSKA (reference sequence). The V gene lost 6 bases and the J gene lost 3 bases, with 21 bases spanning the gap. CDR3 length equals 15 residues. The CDR3 DNA is TGCAGTGCCGTGGACTACCATTTGCCCAACTACGAGCAGTACTTC. The encoded protein is CSAVDYHLPNYEQYF.

The table lists this clonotype with a few counts. The chain uses TRBV12-3 or TRBV12-4 and TRBJ1-5; unclear D gene. Trimming stripped 8 bases from V and 1 base from J, with 9 bases between. The CDR3 extends over 13 amino acids. The CDR3 nucleotides read TGTGCCAGCCAGGACCACAGCAATCAGCCCCAGCATTTT. This sequence encodes CASQDHSNQPQHF.